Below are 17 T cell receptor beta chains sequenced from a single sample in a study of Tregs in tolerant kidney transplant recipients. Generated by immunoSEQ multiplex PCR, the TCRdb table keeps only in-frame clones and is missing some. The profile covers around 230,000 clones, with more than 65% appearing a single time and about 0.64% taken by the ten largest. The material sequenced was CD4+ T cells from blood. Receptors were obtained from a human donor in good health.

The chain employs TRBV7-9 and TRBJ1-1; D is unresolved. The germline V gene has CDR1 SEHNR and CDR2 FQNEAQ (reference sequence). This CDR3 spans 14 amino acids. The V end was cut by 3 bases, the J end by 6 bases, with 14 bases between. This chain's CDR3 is CASSFPPETPEAFF. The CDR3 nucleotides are TGTGCCAGCAGCTTTCCTCCCGAGACCCCTGAAGCTTTCTTT.

The CDR3 DNA reads TGTGCCAGCAGCCGCCAGGGGGATACGCAGTATTTT. Protein product: CASSRQGDTQYF. This chain connects TRBV5-4 to TRBJ2-3, with D possibly matching TRBD1 (6 bases). Trimming left V 4 bases short and J 6 bases short, with 9 bases between. Germline CDR1 SGHNT, CDR2 YYREEE (reference sequence). There are 12 residues in the CDR3.

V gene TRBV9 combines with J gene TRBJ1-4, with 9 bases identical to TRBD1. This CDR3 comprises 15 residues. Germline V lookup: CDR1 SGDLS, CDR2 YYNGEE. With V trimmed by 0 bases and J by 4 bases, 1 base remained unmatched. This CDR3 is CASSVGDRVNEKLFF. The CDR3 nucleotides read TGTGCCAGCAGCGTAGGGGACAGGGTTAATGAAAAACTGTTTTTT.

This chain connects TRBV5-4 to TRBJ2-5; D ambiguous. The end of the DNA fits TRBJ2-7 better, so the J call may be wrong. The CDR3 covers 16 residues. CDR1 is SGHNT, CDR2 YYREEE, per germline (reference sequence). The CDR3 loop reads CASSLGPELSSYEQYF. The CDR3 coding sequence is TGTGCCAGCAGCTTGGGCCCGGAGTTGAGCTCCTACGAGCAGTACTTC.

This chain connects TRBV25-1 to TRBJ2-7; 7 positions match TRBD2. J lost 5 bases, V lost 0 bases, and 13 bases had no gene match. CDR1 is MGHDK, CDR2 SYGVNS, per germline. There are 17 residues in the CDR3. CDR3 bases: TGTGCCAGCAGTGAATACGCAAAGGGGCGGGAGAAAGACGAGCAGTACTTC. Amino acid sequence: CASSEYAKGREKDEQYF.

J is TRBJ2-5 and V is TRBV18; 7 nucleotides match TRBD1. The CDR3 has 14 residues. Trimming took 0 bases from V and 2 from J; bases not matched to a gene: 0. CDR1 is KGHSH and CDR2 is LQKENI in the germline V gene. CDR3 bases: TGTGCCAGCTCACCACCGGGACAGCAAGAGACCCAGTACTTC. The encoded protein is CASSPPGQQETQYF.

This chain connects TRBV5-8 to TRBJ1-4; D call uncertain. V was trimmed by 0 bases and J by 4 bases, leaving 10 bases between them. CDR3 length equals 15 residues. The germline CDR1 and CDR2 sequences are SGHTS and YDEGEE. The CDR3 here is CASSLVVGYNEKLFF. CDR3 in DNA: TGTGCCAGCAGCTTGGTTGTGGGCTATAATGAAAAACTGTTTTTT.

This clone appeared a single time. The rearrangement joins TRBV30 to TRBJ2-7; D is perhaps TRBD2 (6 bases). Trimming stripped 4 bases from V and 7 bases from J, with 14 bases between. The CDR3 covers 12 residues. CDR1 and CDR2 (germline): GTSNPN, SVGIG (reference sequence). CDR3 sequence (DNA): TGTGCCTGGAAACGCGATCGGGAGGAGCAGTACTTC. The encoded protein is CAWKRDREEQYF.

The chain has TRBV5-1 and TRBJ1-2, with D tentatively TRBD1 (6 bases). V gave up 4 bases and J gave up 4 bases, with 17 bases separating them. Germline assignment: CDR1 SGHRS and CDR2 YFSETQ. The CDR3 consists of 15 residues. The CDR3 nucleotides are TGCGCCAGCAGCCCCGGGGCAGGGGCGGGCTATGGCTACACCTTC. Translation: CASSPGAGAGYGYTF.

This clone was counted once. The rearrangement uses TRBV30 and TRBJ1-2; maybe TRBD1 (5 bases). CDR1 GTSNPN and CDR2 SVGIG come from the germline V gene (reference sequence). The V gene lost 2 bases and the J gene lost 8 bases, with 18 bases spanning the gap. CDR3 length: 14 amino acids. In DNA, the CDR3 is TGTGCCTGGAGTAAGATGGCGGGGGGTTTGGGCTACACCTTC. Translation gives CAWSKMAGGLGYTF.

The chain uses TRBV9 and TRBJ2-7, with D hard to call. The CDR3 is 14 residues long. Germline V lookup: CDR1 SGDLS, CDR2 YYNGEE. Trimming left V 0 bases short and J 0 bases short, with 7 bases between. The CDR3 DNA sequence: TGTGCCAGCAGCGTAGGTAACGGCTCCTACGAGCAGTACTTC. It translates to CASSVGNGSYEQYF.

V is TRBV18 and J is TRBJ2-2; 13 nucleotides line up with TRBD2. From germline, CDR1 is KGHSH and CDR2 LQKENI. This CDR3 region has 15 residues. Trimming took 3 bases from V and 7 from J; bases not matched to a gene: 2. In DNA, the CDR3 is TGTGCCAGCTCACCCGGACTAGCGGGAGACGGGGAGCTGTTTTTT. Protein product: CASSPGLAGDGELFF. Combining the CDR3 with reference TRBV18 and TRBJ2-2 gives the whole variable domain NAGVMQNPRHLVRRRGQEARLRCSPMKGHSHVYWYRQLPEEGLKFMVYLQKENIIDESGMPKERFSAEFPKEGPSILRIQQVVRGDSAAYFCASSPGLAGDGELFFGEGSRLTVL.

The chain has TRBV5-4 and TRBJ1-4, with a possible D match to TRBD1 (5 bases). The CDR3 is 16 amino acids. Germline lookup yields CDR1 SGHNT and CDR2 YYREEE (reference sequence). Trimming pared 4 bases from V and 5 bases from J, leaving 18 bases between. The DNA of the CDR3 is TGTGCCAGCAGCCCCTCAGGCGGGGGATTGAATGAAAAACTGTTTTTT. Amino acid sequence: CASSPSGGGLNEKLFF.

This CDR3 reads CASSLRGVYGYTF. The DNA for the CDR3 is TGTGCCAGTAGCCTGAGGGGGGTGTATGGCTACACCTTC. The chain uses TRBV19 and TRBJ1-2; a possible D gene is TRBD1 (6 bases). The germline CDR1 and CDR2 sequences are LNHDA and SQIVND (reference sequence). Trimming removed 6 bases at V and 5 bases at J, with 13 bases between. The CDR3 contains 13 residues.

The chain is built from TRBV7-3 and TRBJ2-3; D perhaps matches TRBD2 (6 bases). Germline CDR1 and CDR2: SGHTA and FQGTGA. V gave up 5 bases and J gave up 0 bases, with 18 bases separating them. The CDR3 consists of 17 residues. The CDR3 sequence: CASSPGAGSGSTDTQYF. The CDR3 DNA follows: TGTGCCAGCAGCCCCGGCGCGGGTAGCGGTAGCACAGATACGCAGTATTTT.

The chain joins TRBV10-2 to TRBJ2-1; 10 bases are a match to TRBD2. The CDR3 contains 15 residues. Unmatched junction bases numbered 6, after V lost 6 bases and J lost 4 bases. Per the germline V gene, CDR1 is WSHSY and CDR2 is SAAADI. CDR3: CASRPRAGGYNEQFF. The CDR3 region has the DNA TGCGCCAGCAGGCCCCGAGCGGGGGGGTACAATGAGCAGTTCTTC.

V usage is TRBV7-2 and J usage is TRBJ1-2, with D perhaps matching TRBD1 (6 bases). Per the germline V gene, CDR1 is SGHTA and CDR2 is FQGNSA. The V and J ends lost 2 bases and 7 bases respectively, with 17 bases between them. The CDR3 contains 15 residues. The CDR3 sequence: CASSLKTGTSPGYTF. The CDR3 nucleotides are TGTGCCAGCAGCTTAAAAACAGGGACCTCTCCTGGCTACACCTTC.